Listed below are T cell receptor beta chains from one sample, sequenced in a study of cytomegalovirus exposure and HLA in healthy donors. Sequenced by immunoSEQ multiplex PCR; TCRdb stores in-frame clones only, minus some. The table includes around 130,000 clones, over 75% detected once. The source material was PBMCs. The receptors shown here come from a man aged 25 to 45 in good health and CMV-seronegative. CDR3s include the opening cysteine and the closing phenylalanine or tryptophan. Fields, in order: D gene, V gene, clone size, J gene, CDR3 DNA, CDR3 protein. The D gene is left open where the match is weak. Expanded clones are given a class, and other clones once, few, many or no size at all.

TRBD1	TRBV5-1	.	TRBJ1-4	TGCGCCAGCAGCTTGGAGACAGGGGGAAAACTGTTTTTT	CASSLETGGKLFF
TRBD2	TRBV5-1	.	TRBJ2-3	TGCGCCAGCAAACACTATAAACTAGCGGGAGGGCGAGATACGCAGTATTTT	CASKHYKLAGGRDTQYF
.	TRBV28	.	TRBJ1-2	TGTGCCAGCAACTTAGCTCAGGATTCGGGGGGCTACACCTTC	CASNLAQDSGGYTF
.	TRBV7-2	.	TRBJ2-6	TGTGCCAGCAGCTTTATAGGCGGGCCCAGATCAGGGGCCAACGTCCTGACTTTC	CASSFIGGPRSGANVLTF
TRBD1	TRBV9	.	TRBJ1-2	TGTGCCAGCAGCTCCCGGACAGGGGAAGGCTACACCTTC	CASSSRTGEGYTF
TRBD1	TRBV7-9	.	TRBJ1-1	TGTGCCAGCAGGGGGACAGGTCAGAACACTGAAGCTTTCTTT	CASRGTGQNTEAFF
TRBD2	TRBV7-2	.	TRBJ2-3	TGTGCCAGCAGCTCTAGGACTAGCGGCACAGATACGCAGTATTTT	CASSSRTSGTDTQYF
TRBD2	TRBV28	.	TRBJ2-2	TGTGCCAGCAGTTTAAGGACTAGCGACACGAACACCGGGGAGCTGTTTTTT	CASSLRTSDTNTGELFF
.	TRBV11-2	.	TRBJ2-1	TGTGCCAGCAGCCCAACCAGGGATGAGCAGTTCTTC	CASSPTRDEQFF
.	TRBV5-6	.	TRBJ2-3	TGTGCCAGCAGCCGGGGACTTGACCTCACAGATACGCAGTATTTT	CASSRGLDLTDTQYF
.	TRBV9	.	TRBJ2-7	TGTGCCAGCAGCGTAGTCGACTCGGGGTACGAGCAGTACTTC	CASSVVDSGYEQYF
TRBD1	TRBV7-2	.	TRBJ2-7	TGTGCCAGCAGCTTTGGGACAGGAGCGGCGTACGAGCAGTACTTC	CASSFGTGAAYEQYF
TRBD1	TRBV27	.	TRBJ1-2	TGTGCCAGCAGTTTATTTGGGTCGACAGGGATAACTAACTATGGCTACACCTTC	CASSLFGSTGITNYGYTF
.	TRBV5-1	once	TRBJ2-1	TGCGCCACCTCACTTTTTCTCCTGGTGTTTGGGCAGTTCTTC	CATSLFLLVFGQFF
.	TRBV18	.	TRBJ2-5	TGTGCCAGCTCACCACCGAGCGGCCAAGAGACCCAGTACTTC	CASSPPSGQETQYF
TRBD2	TRBV6-5	.	TRBJ2-7	TGTGCCAGCAGTTACTCTTCGACTAGCACCTACGAGCAGTACTTC	CASSYSSTSTYEQYF
TRBD1	TRBV7-2	few	TRBJ2-2	TGTGCCAGCAGCTGGGACAGGTACACCGGGGAGCTGTTTTTT	CASSWDRYTGELFF
.	TRBV6-5	many	TRBJ1-2	TGTGCCAGCAGTTACTCGGGGGAGGGGGTTTATGGCTACACCTTC	CASSYSGEGVYGYTF
.	TRBV30	.	TRBJ1-5	TGTGCCTGGAGAGACCGAGCGGATCAGCCCCAGCATTTT	CAWRDRADQPQHF
.	TRBV25-1	.	TRBJ1-4	TGTGCCAGCAGTGCTCGACCGAGGGAAAAACTGTTTTTT	CASSARPREKLFF
TRBD1	TRBV4-3	.	TRBJ1-4	TGCGCCAGCAGCCCAGGGACAGGGGCCGGAAAACTGTTTTTT	CASSPGTGAGKLFF
.	TRBV28	.	TRBJ1-2	TGTGCCAGCAGCCGCCGGGACTATGGCTACACCTTC	CASSRRDYGYTF